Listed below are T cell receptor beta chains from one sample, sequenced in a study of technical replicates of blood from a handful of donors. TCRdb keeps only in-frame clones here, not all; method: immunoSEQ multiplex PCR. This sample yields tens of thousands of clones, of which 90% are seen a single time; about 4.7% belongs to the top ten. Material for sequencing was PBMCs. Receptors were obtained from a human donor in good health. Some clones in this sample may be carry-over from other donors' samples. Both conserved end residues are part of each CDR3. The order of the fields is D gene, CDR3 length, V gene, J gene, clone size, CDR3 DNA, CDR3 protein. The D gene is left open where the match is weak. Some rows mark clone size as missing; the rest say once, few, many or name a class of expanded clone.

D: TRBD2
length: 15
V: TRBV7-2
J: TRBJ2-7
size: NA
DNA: TGTGCCAGCAGCTTATTAACCCGGGAGGCCTACGAGCAGTACTTC
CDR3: CASSLLTREAYEQYF

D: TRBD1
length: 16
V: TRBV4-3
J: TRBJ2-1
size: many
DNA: TGCGCCAGCAGCCAAGAACTACGGGACAGGTTCAATGAGCAGTTCTTC
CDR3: CASSQELRDRFNEQFF

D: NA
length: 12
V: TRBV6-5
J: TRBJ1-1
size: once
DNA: TGTGCCAGCAGTTCCGGCGGGGGGAAGGGTTTCTTT
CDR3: CASSSGGGKGFF

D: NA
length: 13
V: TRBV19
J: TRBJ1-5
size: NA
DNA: TGTGCCAGTAGTATAGACGGGACACCGCCCCAGCATTTT
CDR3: CASSIDGTPPQHF

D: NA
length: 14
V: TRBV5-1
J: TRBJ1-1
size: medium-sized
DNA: TGCGCCAGCAGCTTGGCCGGCGGGTACACTGAAGCTTTCTTT
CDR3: CASSLAGGYTEAFF

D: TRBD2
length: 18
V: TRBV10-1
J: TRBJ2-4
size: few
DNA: TGCGCCAGCAGTGAGATCTCGGGGACTAGACTAGCCAAAAACATTCAGTACTTC
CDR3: CASSEISGTRLAKNIQYF

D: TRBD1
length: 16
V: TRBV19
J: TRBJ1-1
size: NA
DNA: TGTGCCAGTACCGCGACAGGGGTGGGACCGAACACTGAAGCTTTCTTT
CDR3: CASTATGVGPNTEAFF

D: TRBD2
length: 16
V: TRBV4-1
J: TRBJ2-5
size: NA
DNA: TGCGCCAGCAGCCAAGGACTAGCGGGGCCCCAAGAGACCCAGTACTTC
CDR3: CASSQGLAGPQETQYF

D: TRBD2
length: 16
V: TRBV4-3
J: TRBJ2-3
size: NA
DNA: TGCGCCAGCAGCCAAGTGACTAGCGGGACCACAGATACGCAGTATTTT
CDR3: CASSQVTSGTTDTQYF

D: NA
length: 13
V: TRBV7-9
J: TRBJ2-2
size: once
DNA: TGTGCCGGCCAAACCCGGAACACCGGGGAGCTGTTTTTT
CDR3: CAGQTRNTGELFF

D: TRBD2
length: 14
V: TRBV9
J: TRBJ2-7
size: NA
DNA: TGTGCCAGCAGGAGAGCGGGAGGGCCGGGGGAGCAGTACTTC
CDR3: CASRRAGGPGEQYF

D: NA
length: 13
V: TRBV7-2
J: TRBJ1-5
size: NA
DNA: TGTGCCAGCAGCCTAGTATCGGAGGCCCCCCAGCATTTT
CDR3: CASSLVSEAPQHF

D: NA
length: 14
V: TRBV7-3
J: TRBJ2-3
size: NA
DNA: TGTGCCAGCAGCCTGACAGGTTCTGAAGATACGCAGTATTTT
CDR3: CASSLTGSEDTQYF

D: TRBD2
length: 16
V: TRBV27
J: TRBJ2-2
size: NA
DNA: TGTGCCAGCCTAACCAGACTAGCGGGAGACACCGGGGAGCTGTTTTTT
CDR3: CASLTRLAGDTGELFF

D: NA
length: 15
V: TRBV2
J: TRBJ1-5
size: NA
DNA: TGTGCCAGCAGTGATTCCGGAGGGGTTCTTACGCCCCAGCATTTT
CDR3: CASSDSGGVLTPQHF

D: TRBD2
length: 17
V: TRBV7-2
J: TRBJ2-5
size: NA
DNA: TGTGCCAGCAGCTTAGGAGCTAGCGGGGGGGCGAGGGAGACCCAGTACTTC
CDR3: CASSLGASGGARETQYF

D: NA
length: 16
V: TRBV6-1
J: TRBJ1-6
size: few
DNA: TGTGCCAGCAGTGATTGGCGTATACAGGGCTCCTCACCCCTCCACTTT
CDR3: CASSDWRIQGSSPLHF

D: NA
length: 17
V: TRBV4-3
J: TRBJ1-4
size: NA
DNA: TGCGCCAGCAGCCAAGCCCCCGGACAGCCAGTAGGGGAAAAACTGTTTTTT
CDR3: CASSQAPGQPVGEKLFF

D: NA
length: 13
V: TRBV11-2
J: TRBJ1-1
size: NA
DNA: TGTGCCAGCGGAGAACTCCTGAACACTGAAGCTTTCTTT
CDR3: CASGELLNTEAFF

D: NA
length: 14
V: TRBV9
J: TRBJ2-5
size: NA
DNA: TGTGCCAGCAGCGCCGCCGAGGGGGTGGAGACCCAGTACTTC
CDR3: CASSAAEGVETQYF

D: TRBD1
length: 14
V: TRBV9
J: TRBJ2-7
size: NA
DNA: TGTGCCAGCAGCAAGACAGGGTCCTCCTACGAGCAGTACTTC
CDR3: CASSKTGSSYEQYF

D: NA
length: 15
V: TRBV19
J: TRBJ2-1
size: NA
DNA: TGTGCCAGTAGTATAGGAGGACTCCCTGACAATGAGCAGTTCTTC
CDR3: CASSIGGLPDNEQFF

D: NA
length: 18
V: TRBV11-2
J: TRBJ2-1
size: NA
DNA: TGTGCCAGCAGCTTAGAAGGGAGAAGGGCCCTTAAGAATGATGAGCAGTTCTTC
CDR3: CASSLEGRRALKNDEQFF

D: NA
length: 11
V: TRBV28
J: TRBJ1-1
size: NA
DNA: TGTGCCAGCAGTTTATTCAACCGGGCTTTCTTT
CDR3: CASSLFNRAFF

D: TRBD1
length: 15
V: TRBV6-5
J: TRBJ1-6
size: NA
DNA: TGTGCCAGCAGTTACACAGGGGGGCAGAATTCACCCCTCCACTTT
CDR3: CASSYTGGQNSPLHF

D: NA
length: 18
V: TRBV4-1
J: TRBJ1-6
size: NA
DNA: TGCGCCAGCAGCCAAGATGGAGGAGTGAGCTCCTATAATTCACCCCTCCACTTT
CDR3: CASSQDGGVSSYNSPLHF

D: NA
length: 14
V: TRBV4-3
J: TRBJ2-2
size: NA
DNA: TGCGCCAGCAGCAGCGGACAGTGGACCGGGGAGCTGTTTTTT
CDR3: CASSSGQWTGELFF

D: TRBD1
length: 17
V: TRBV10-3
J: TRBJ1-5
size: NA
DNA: TGTGCCATCAGTGACCACAGGGGGGACGTAAGCAATCAGCCCCAGCATTTT
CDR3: CAISDHRGDVSNQPQHF

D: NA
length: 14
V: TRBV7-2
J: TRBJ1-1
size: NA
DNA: TGTGCCAGCAGCTTACAGGTGTTAGCCGGAGGAGCTTTCTTT
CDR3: CASSLQVLAGGAFF

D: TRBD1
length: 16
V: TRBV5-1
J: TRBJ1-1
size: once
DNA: TGCGCCAGCAGCTTGGACCGGACAGGGCTTAACACTGAAGCTTTCTTT
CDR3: CASSLDRTGLNTEAFF

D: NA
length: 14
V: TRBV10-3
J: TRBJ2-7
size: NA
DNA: TGTGCCATCAGTGAGTCTAGCGGCTCCTACGAGCAGTACTTC
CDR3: CAISESSGSYEQYF

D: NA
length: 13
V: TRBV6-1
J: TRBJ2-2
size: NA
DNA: TGTGCCAGCACCCCCGGAGGCCTTGGGGAGCTGTTTTTT
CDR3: CASTPGGLGELFF

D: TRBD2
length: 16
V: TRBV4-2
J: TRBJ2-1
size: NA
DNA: TGTGCCAGCAGCCAGTCTGGGCTAGCGGGATACAATGAGCAGTTCTTC
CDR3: CASSQSGLAGYNEQFF

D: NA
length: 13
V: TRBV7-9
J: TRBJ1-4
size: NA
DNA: TGTGCCAGCAGCTTAGCCGTCGGTGAAAAACTGTTTTTT
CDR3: CASSLAVGEKLFF

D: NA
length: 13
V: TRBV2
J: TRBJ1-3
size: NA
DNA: TGTGCCAGCAGTGACAGGGATGGAAACACCATATATTTT
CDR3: CASSDRDGNTIYF

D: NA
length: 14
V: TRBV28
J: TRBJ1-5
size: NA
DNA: TGTGCCAGCAGACCGCGGGGGGAGATTCAGCCCCAGCATTTT
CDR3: CASRPRGEIQPQHF

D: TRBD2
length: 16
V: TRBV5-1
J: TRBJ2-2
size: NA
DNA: TGCGCCAGCAGCTCTTCCTGGCGGGGGGGCACCGGGGAGCTGTTTTTT
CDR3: CASSSSWRGGTGELFF

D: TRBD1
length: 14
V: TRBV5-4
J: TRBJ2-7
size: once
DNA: TGTGCCAGCAGCTTGGTGGGACAGGTGGCCGAGCAGTACTTC
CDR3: CASSLVGQVAEQYF

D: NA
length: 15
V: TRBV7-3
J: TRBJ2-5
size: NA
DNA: TGTGCCAGCAGTTTATCCCCGGGACTCGGGGAGACCCAGTACTTC
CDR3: CASSLSPGLGETQYF

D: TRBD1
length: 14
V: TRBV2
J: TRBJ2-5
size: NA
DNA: TGTGCCAGCAGTGAATCCACAGGGGGGCAGACCCAGTACTTC
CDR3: CASSESTGGQTQYF

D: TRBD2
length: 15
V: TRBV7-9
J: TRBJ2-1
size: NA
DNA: TGTGCCAGCAGCTTAGGACTAGCTACCCGCAATGAGCAGTTCTTC
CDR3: CASSLGLATRNEQFF

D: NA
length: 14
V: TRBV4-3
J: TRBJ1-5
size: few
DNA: TGCGCCAGCAGCCAAGATAGGCAGGATCAGCCCCAGCATTTT
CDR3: CASSQDRQDQPQHF

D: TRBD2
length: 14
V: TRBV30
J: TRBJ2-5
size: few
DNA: TGTGCCTGGAGTGGGCTAGCGGGAGGAGAGACCCAGTACTTC
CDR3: CAWSGLAGGETQYF

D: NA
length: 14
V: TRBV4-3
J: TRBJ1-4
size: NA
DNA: TGCGCCAGCAGCTTGGGAGGGGCAAATGAAAAACTGTTTTTT
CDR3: CASSLGGANEKLFF

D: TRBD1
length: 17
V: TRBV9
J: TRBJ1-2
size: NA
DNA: TGTGCCAGCAGCCCCCGGGACAGGGGGCCCACTAACTATGGCTACACCTTC
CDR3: CASSPRDRGPTNYGYTF

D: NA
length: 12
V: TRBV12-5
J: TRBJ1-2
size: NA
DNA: TGTGCTAGTGGTTTTGACAGCTATGGCTACACCTTC
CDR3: CASGFDSYGYTF

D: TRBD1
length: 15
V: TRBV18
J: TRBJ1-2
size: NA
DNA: TGTGCCAGCTCGGGGACAGGGATTAATTCCTATGGCTACACCTTC
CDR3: CASSGTGINSYGYTF

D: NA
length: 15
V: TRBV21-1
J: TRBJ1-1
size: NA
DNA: TGTGCCAGCAGCAAAGATCGGGGGAGGAACACTGAAGCTTTCTTT
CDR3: CASSKDRGRNTEAFF

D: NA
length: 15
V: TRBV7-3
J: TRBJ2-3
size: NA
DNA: TGTGCCAGCAGCCCCCAGGGGCGTTACACAGATACGCAGTATTTT
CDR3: CASSPQGRYTDTQYF

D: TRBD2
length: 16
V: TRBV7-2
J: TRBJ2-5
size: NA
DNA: TGTGCCAGCAGCTTAACAACAGCGGGGGGGCAAGAGACCCAGTACTTC
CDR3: CASSLTTAGGQETQYF

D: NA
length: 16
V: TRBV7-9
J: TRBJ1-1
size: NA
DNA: TGTGCCAGCAGCTTTAGGATAGGACGGGGAGGCACTGAAGCTTTCTTT
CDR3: CASSFRIGRGGTEAFF

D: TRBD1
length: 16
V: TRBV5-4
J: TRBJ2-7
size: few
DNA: TGTGCCAGCAGCTTGGCCGCAGGGGACAGGGGCCACGAGCAGTACTTC
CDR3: CASSLAAGDRGHEQYF

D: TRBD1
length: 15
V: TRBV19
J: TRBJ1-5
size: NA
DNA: TGTGCCAGTACGAGACAGGGGGATAGCAATCAGCCCCAGCATTTT
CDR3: CASTRQGDSNQPQHF

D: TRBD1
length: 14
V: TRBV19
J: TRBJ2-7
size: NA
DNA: TGTGCCAGTAGTGGGACAGGGCGCCACGACGAGCAGTACTTC
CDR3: CASSGTGRHDEQYF